This entry lists 27 T cell receptor beta chains sequenced from one sample in a study of T cell repertoires in cytomegalovirus infection. What these receptors recognize is not known. TCRdb ran MiXCR on the reads and lists one entry per CDR3 protein. The repertoire includes 200,000 to 250,000 distinct CDR3 sequences, approximately 38% of them detected once, and about 60% sits in the top ten. The sequencing here drew on CD8+ T cells from cultured PBMCs, taken from culture after CMV antigen stimulation. The source is a human donor in good health (CMV status not recorded). Some clones in this sample may be carry-over from other donors' samples.

This clonotype has a count of ten or more. The chain uses TRBV7-2 and TRBJ2-5; D tentatively reads TRBD1 or TRBD2 (5 bases each). Deletions cut 5 bases from V and 1 base from J, with 11 bases between. Germline V gives CDR1 SGHTA, CDR2 FQGNSA. The length of the CDR3 is 14 residues. CDR3 coding DNA: TGTGCCAGCAGCGCCCGGGACGGCCAAGAGACCCAGTACTTC. Amino acid sequence: CASSARDGQETQYF.

This clonotype was detected ten times or more. The rearrangement uses TRBV7-8 and TRBJ2-5; unclear D gene. Germline CDR1 and CDR2: SGHVS and FQNEAQ. Trimming took off 2 bases at V and 9 bases at J, with 13 bases between the two ends. The CDR3 runs 13 residues. CDR3: CASSLSGVAAQYF. In DNA form, the CDR3 reads TGTGCCAGCAGCTTAAGTGGGGTCGCGGCCCAGTACTTC.

The chain couples TRBV28 to TRBJ2-7; tentatively, D is TRBD1 or TRBD2 (5 bases each). Deletions cut 5 bases from V and 3 bases from J, with 20 bases between. The germline V gene has CDR1 MDHEN and CDR2 SYDVKM. The CDR3 runs 16 residues. The CDR3 reads CASSPLPGDVRYEQYF. In DNA form, the CDR3 reads TGTGCCAGCAGTCCCCTTCCCGGGGACGTACGCTACGAGCAGTACTTC. Variable domain in full (rest from reference TRBV28 and TRBJ2-7): DVKVTQSSRYLVKRTGEKVFLECVQDMDHENMFWYRQDPGLGLRLIYFSYDVKMKEKGDIPEGYSVSREKKERFSLILESASTNQTSMYLCASSPLPGDVRYEQYFGPGTRLTVT.

The chain employs TRBV6-6 and TRBJ2-2; 7 bases fit TRBD1. Germline CDR1 reads MNHNY; CDR2 reads SVGAGI (reference sequence). The CDR3 totals 12 residues. Trimming took 6 bases from V and 8 from J; bases not matched to a gene: 3. The CDR3 here is CASRLGQGELFF. CDR3 sequence (DNA): TGTGCCAGCAGATTGGGACAGGGGGAGCTGTTTTTT.

This chain connects TRBV6-1 to TRBJ1-6; no reliable D call. This CDR3 is 14 amino acids long. Trimming removed 6 bases at V and 10 bases at J, with 16 bases between. The germline CDR1 and CDR2 sequences are MNHNS and SASEGT. CDR3 sequence reads: CASRPPYPASPLHF. CDR3 in DNA: TGTGCCAGCAGACCCCCCTACCCGGCCTCACCCCTCCACTTT.

V usage is TRBV7-9 and J usage is TRBJ1-5; 9 positions agree with TRBD1. V lost 4 bases, J lost 4 bases, and 8 bases stayed unmatched. The CDR3 sequence is 16 residues long. Germline CDR1 reads SEHNR; CDR2 reads FQNEAQ (reference sequence). The CDR3 protein is CASSSTGTGINQPQHF. Written as DNA, the CDR3 is TGTGCCAGCAGCTCCACGGGGACAGGGATTAATCAGCCCCAGCATTTT.

V is TRBV12-3 or TRBV12-4 and J is TRBJ1-5; D unclear. Trimming removed 5 bases at V and 0 bases at J, with 11 bases between. The CDR3 is made up of 15 amino acids. Here the CDR3 DNA reads TGTGCCAGCAGTCCAAGGATGGATAGCAATCAGCCCCAGCATTTT. Protein: CASSPRMDSNQPQHF.

With regard to this clonotype: A read error may produce the germline difference seen at one junction end. The chain couples TRBV6-1 to TRBJ1-2, with a possible D match to TRBD1 (5 bases). Germline CDR1 MNHNS, CDR2 SASEGT. The CDR3 has 17 residues. As DNA, the CDR3 is TGTGCCAGCAGTGAAAATGAGAGGCTTCGGGACCACTATGGCTACAACTTC. Its translation is CASSENERLRDHYGYNF.

The V call is TRBV12-3 or TRBV12-4, the J call TRBJ2-7; 9 positions match TRBD1. The V segment lost 5 bases and the J segment 3 bases; nucleotides outside the gene matches: 5. The CDR3 spans 14 residues. CDR3 DNA sequence: TGTGCCAGCAGTCCGGACAGGGGAAACTACGAGCAGTACTTC. Translated: CASSPDRGNYEQYF.

The table lists this clonotype with a few counts. CDR3 sequence (DNA): TGTGCCAGCAGTTACTCCCGCCGATGGGGAAACGAAAAACTGTTTTTT. It translates to CASSYSRRWGNEKLFF. This rearrangement joins TRBV6-5 to TRBJ1-4; no reliable D call. CDR1 is MNHEY, CDR2 SVGAGI, per germline. The V gene lost 0 bases and the J gene lost 8 bases, with 16 bases spanning the gap. The CDR3 runs 16 residues.

This rearrangement joins TRBV15 to TRBJ2-1; 14 bases align to TRBD2. Trimming took 4 bases from V and 1 from J; bases not matched to a gene: 6. Germline-derived CDR1 and CDR2 are LNHNV and YYDKDF (reference sequence). This CDR3 contains 18 residues. For the CDR3, the DNA is TGTGCCACCAGCACCGCGGGACTAGCGGGGGAATCCTACAATGAGCAGTTCTTC. Its translation is CATSTAGLAGESYNEQFF.

The chain links TRBV10-3 to TRBJ1-2; no reliable D call. The germline V and J ends were trimmed by 2 bases and 2 bases, with 3 bases remaining between them. The CDR3 is 12 residues long. CDR1 and CDR2 from the germline V gene are ENHRY and SYGVKD. In DNA form, the CDR3 reads TGTGCCATCAGTGAGGTAAACTATGGCTACACCTTC. It codes for CAISEVNYGYTF.

This clonotype was observed a handful of times. This chain links TRBV6-1 with TRBJ1-4; no reliable D call. The V gene lost 6 bases and the J gene lost 2 bases, with 13 bases spanning the gap. Per germline, CDR1 MNHNS and CDR2 SASEGT. The CDR3 is made up of 15 amino acids. The CDR3 is CASSPDWATNEKLFF. DNA of the CDR3: TGTGCCAGCAGCCCAGACTGGGCTACTAATGAAAAACTGTTTTTT.

Comments on this clonotype: Sequence at one end of the junction differs from germline and may be a read error. This rearrangement joins TRBV7-8 to TRBJ2-1; D unclear. The CDR3 extends over 13 amino acids. Germline V gene sequence: CDR1 SGHVS, CDR2 FQNEAQ. The CDR3 DNA reads TGTGCCAGCAGCTTAGCGGCCAGCTCGACCTGGGTCTTC. Protein product: CASSLAASSTWVF.

The gene calls are TRBV11-2 and TRBJ2-7; 10 bases are shared with TRBD2. The length of the CDR3 is 16 residues. Germline CDR1 reads SGHAT; CDR2 reads FQNNGV. V shed 3 bases and J 0 bases; nucleotides not matched to a gene: 5. The CDR3 is CASSLASSGSSYEQYF. CDR3 DNA sequence: TGTGCCAGCAGCTTGGCTTCTAGCGGGAGCTCCTACGAGCAGTACTTC.

There are a few counts of this clonotype. The chain recombines TRBV6-1 with TRBJ2-1; 9 bases are a match to TRBD2. Germline V lookup: CDR1 MNHNS, CDR2 SASEGT. The ends lost 4 bases at V and 4 bases at J; junction bases unmatched: 5. This CDR3 is 15 amino acids long. The CDR3 spells CASSVVAGAYNEQFF. For the CDR3, the DNA is TGTGCCAGCAGTGTAGTAGCGGGAGCTTACAATGAGCAGTTCTTC.

The gene calls are TRBV27 and TRBJ2-5; TRBD2 agrees at 8 bases. The CDR3 is 13 amino acids. The V segment lost 6 bases and the J segment 7 bases; nucleotides outside the gene matches: 7. Per the germline V gene, CDR1 is MNHEY and CDR2 is SMNVEV (reference sequence). The CDR3 DNA reads TGTGCCAGCAGCCGGGGGGGTTCCGGGACCCAGTACTTC. It is translated as CASSRGGSGTQYF.

The rearrangement joins TRBV5-4 to TRBJ2-1; D may be TRBD2 (6 bases). CDR1 SGHNT and CDR2 YYREEE come from the germline V gene (reference sequence). Trimming shortened V by 1 base and J by 12 bases, and 14 bases separated the two germline ends. The length of the CDR3 is 13 residues. The CDR3 bases are TGTGCCAGCAGCTTGCAACCGGAGGGATGGCAGTTCTTC. Protein: CASSLQPEGWQFF. The full variable domain, completed using reference TRBV5-4 and TRBJ2-1, is ETGVTQSPTHLIKTRGQQVTLRCSSQSGHNTVSWYQQALGQGPQFIFQYYREEENGRGNFPPRFSGLQFPNYSSELNVNALELDDSALYLCASSLQPEGWQFFGPGTRLTVL.

This rearrangement joins TRBV19 to TRBJ2-7; D ambiguous. This CDR3 has 13 residues. Germline CDR1 reads LNHDA; CDR2 reads SQIVND (reference sequence). Trimming removed 3 bases at V and 3 bases at J, with 9 bases between. CDR3 sequence reads: CASSIGSRYEQYF. The CDR3 nucleotides are TGTGCCAGTAGTATCGGTTCTCGCTACGAGCAGTACTTC.

The chain has TRBV24-1 and TRBJ2-1; 7 nucleotides align to TRBD2. V trimming: 7 bases; J trimming: 4 bases; junction bases outside the gene matches: 6. Germline values: CDR1 KGHDR, CDR2 SFDVKD. The CDR3 runs 14 residues. CDR3 sequence: CATRGGGGYNEQFF. CDR3 bases: TGTGCCACCAGGGGTGGCGGGGGATACAATGAGCAGTTCTTC.

This rearrangement joins TRBV7-2 to TRBJ2-3; 10 nucleotides agree with TRBD2. CDR3 length equals 16 residues. Germline lookup yields CDR1 SGHTA and CDR2 FQGNSA. V shed 5 bases and J 5 bases; nucleotides not matched to a gene: 10. The CDR3: CASSPSPSGRLDTQYF. For the CDR3, the DNA is TGTGCCAGCAGCCCGTCCCCTAGCGGGAGATTAGATACGCAGTATTTT.

This clonotype has a handful of counts. This sequence joins TRBV7-9 and TRBJ2-1, with TRBD2 as a possible D gene (5 bases). Looked up from germline, CDR1 is SEHNR and CDR2 is FQNEAQ (reference sequence). This CDR3 is built from 15 residues. Trimming removed 5 bases from V and 2 bases from J, with 13 bases in between. CDR3 in amino acids: CASSLSESTYNEQFF. The CDR3 region has the DNA TGTGCCAGCAGCCTTAGCGAATCAACCTACAATGAGCAGTTCTTC.

This clonotype was counted between two and nine times. The J gene is TRBJ1-6, the V gene TRBV7-9, with D possibly TRBD1 on 5 matching bases. This CDR3 contains 16 residues. With 3 bases removed from V and 5 bases from J, the gap between germline ends came to 14 bases. The V gene's germline CDR1 is SEHNR and CDR2 FQNEAQ (reference sequence). The CDR3 is CASSFSGGEDNSPLHF. CDR3 coding DNA: TGTGCCAGCAGCTTTTCTGGAGGGGAGGATAATTCACCCCTCCACTTT.

The V call is TRBV27, the J call TRBJ2-7; 10 nucleotides align to TRBD2. V lost 2 bases, J lost 4 bases, and 2 bases stayed unmatched. Germline V CDR1 and CDR2: MNHEY, SMNVEV (reference sequence). The CDR3 is 14 residues long. CDR3 coding DNA: TGTGCCAGCAGTTTAAAGACTAGCGGGTACGAGCAGTACTTC. Protein sequence: CASSLKTSGYEQYF.

This clonotype has more than one count but fewer than ten. The genes are TRBV5-1 and TRBJ1-1; tentatively, D is TRBD1 (6 bases). CDR3 length equals 14 residues. V was trimmed by 3 bases and J by 1 base, leaving 10 bases between them. The germline V gene encodes CDR1 SGHRS and CDR2 YFSETQ. The CDR3 DNA follows: TGCGCCAGCAGCTCGTCACAGGGGAACACTGAAGCTTTCTTT. Its protein is CASSSSQGNTEAFF.

The chain is built from TRBV4-1 and TRBJ2-1; 9 positions agree with TRBD1. Unmatched junction bases numbered 5, after V lost 0 bases and J lost 5 bases. Germline CDR1 MGHRA, CDR2 YSYEKL. The CDR3 length is 16 residues. CDR3 region: CASSQERGQGNNEQFF. The CDR3 bases are TGCGCCAGCAGCCAAGAGAGGGGACAGGGTAACAATGAGCAGTTCTTC.

The CDR3 DNA follows: TGCGCCAGCAGCCAAGAATGGCAGGGGGTCCGGGGCTATGGCTACACCTTC. It translates to CASSQEWQGVRGYGYTF. This rearrangement joins TRBV4-1 to TRBJ1-2; 7 bases are a match to TRBD1. V shed 0 bases and J 4 bases; nucleotides not matched to a gene: 11. This CDR3 has 17 amino acids. Germline V CDR1 and CDR2: MGHRA, YSYEKL.